This TCR beta chain comes out of a study of identical twins (dated by TCRdb to about 2016). For the wider study: The study deep-sequenced TCR alpha and beta repertoires from monozygotic twins, unrelated adults of various ages and cord blood to test whether fetal clonotypes persist. To rule out contamination, replicate twin experiments were performed at different times with different library preparation protocols. Overall study results and their limits: Zero-insertion analyses could be partly confounded by invariant T cells such as MAIT and iNKT, although diverse VJ usage argued against such confounding for most clonotypes. Excess twin sharing in beta out-of-frame sequences was weaker because fewer shared sequences lowered the signal-to-noise ratio. Out-of-frame TCR alpha sharing in monozygotic twins was systematically underestimated by recombination models, whereas sharing between unrelated individuals was in agreement with the recombination models. Out-of-frame TCR alpha sequences shared between twins showed an excess of low generation-probability sequences compared with coincidental sharing between unrelated individuals. Conclusions relied on cross-sectional statistical analysis, since the same donors could not be followed over many years. Abundant cord blood beta clonotypes carried fewer insertions; young adult naive repertoires showed a weaker similar trend, while memory repertoires showed none.

As to this clonotype: It has no known antigen specificity. Per-base quality was not reported, and no clone a single base away is much larger than it.

The library relied on 5' RACE. The instrument was an Illumina HiSeq 2000. A universal primer binding site was added through template switching, and the final cDNA carried a unique molecular identifier so that TCR cDNA molecules could be counted accurately. First-strand cDNA for TCR alpha and beta chains was synthesized from specific primers in the conserved constant-segment region. To control for contamination, each cDNA library was double barcoded with a SMART-Mk sample barcode plus Illumina barcodes. Two successive PCR steps introduced TruSeq adapter sequences along with Illumina sample barcodes. The Illumina HiSeq platform was used with custom primers to sequence TCR alpha and beta cDNA libraries. The authors' pipeline ran thus. MiGEC was used to process raw reads and extract unique molecular identifiers, and MiXCR was used to find CDR3 positions. Recombination models were inferred per individual with the repgenHMM and IGoR tools using an EM algorithm. The analysis of shared clonotypes was done with the tcR package in R, with sharing normalized by the product of cloneset sizes. To study raw recombination free of thymic and clonal selection effects, out-of-frame nonproductive sequences were analyzed. TCRdb reran the public reads through fastp at Q25 and MiXCR, keeping productive beta chains. Each entry merges the rows of one CDR3 protein and shows their most common DNA and genes. None of the V and J calls come from the authors' own analysis; TCRdb made them. The sample records roughly 1.6 million distinct CDR3 sequences, 32% of which are singletons. Of the sample, over 0.25% falls within the top ten clones.

Its CDR3 holds 14 amino acids, cysteine through phenylalanine. Of the read, only the CDR3 DNA is kept; its 42 bases are in frame from base 1. CDR1 and CDR2, looked up from the germline V gene (reference sequence), are LGHDT and YNNKEL. Trimming costs V 2 bases and J 1 base, and their ends lie 8 bases apart. Every donor in the study was a healthy Caucasian. The source material was cord blood. This receptor chain uses TRBV3-1 and TRBJ1-2; too little of a D gene remains to name it. The source of this sequence is a newborn girl in good health. The CDR3 region reads CASSQLSHNYGYTF. Read as DNA, the sequence is TGTGCCAGCAGCCAACTCTCTCATAACTATGGCTACACCTTC.